This paragraph reports one T cell receptor (beta chain). Its antigen is still unknown. Repertoires were generated with immunoSEQ multiplex PCR, while TCRdb's copy carries only in-frame clones and drops some. Of 150,000 to 170,000 clones listed, about 88% are singletons. The source of the sample is a study of T cell responses to AZD1222 COVID-19 vaccine. Across the study: Second-dose intervals near 4 or 12 weeks were combined.

General study findings and limits: Repertoires were obtained solely post-peak T cell response. Clonal diversity was possibly underestimated, and the donors were mostly white British, with more females. Reportedly, nearly half of unique spike TCRs recognized epitopes outside B.1.351/B.1.1.7 mutations.

CDR3 length equals 14 residues. CDR1 and CDR2 (germline): MNHEY, SMNVEV (reference sequence). Unmatched junction bases numbered 4, after V lost 9 bases and J lost 0 bases. The J gene is TRBJ1-3, the V gene TRBV27; 8 nucleotides match TRBD1. The clonotype comes from an adult in good health. The material was peripheral blood, obtained on day 0 of AZD1222 vaccination. The CDR3 nucleotides are TGTGCCAGTATGACAGGGGCCTCTGGAAACACCATATATTTT. Residues: CASMTGASGNTIYF.